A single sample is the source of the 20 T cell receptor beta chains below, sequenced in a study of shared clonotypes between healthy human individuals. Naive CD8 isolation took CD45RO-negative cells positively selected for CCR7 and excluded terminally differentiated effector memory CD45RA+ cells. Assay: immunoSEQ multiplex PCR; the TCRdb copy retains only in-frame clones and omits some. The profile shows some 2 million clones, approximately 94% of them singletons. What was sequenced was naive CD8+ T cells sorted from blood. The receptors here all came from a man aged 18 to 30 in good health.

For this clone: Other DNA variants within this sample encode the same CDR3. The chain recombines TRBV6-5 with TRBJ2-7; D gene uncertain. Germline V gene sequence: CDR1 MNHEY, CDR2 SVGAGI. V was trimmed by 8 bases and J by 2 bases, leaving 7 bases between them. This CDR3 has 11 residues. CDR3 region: CASGQTYEQYF. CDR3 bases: TGTGCCAGCGGGCAGACCTACGAGCAGTACTTC.

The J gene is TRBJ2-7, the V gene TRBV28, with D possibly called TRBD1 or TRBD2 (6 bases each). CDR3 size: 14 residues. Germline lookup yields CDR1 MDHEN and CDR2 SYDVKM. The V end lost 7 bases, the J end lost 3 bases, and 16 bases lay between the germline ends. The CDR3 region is CASTPPGAGYEQYF. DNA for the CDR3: TGTGCCAGCACCCCCCCGGGGGCTGGCTACGAGCAGTACTTC.

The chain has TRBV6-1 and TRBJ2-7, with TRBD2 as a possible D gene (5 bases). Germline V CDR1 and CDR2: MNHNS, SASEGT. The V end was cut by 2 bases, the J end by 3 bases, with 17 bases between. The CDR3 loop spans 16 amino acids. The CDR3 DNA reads TGTGCCAGCAGTGAAAGCTTCCGGACTGGGGACTACGAGCAGTACTTC. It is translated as CASSESFRTGDYEQYF.

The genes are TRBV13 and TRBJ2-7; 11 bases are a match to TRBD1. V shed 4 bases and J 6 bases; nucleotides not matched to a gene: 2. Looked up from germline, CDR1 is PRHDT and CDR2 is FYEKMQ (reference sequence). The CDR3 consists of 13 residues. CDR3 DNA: TGTGCCAGCAGCTGGGGACAGGGGGTCGAGCAGTACTTC. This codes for CASSWGQGVEQYF.

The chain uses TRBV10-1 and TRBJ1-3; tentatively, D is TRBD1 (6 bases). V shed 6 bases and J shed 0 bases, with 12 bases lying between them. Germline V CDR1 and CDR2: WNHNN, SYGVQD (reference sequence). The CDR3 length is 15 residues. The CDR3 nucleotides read TGCGCCAGCAGAGGGACATCCTCCTCTGGAAACACCATATATTTT. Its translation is CASRGTSSSGNTIYF.

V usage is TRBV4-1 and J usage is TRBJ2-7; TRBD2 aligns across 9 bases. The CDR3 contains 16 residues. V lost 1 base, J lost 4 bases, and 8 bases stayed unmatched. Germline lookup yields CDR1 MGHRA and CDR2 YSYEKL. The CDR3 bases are TGCGCCAGCAGCCAAGTTGGCGGGAGGGCCTTGTACGAGCAGTACTTC. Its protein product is CASSQVGGRALYEQYF.

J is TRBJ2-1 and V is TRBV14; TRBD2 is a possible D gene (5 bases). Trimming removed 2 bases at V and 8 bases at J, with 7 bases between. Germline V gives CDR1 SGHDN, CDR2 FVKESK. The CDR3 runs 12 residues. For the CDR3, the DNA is TGTGCCAGCAGCCAATGGGGAGATGAGCAGTTCTTC. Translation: CASSQWGDEQFF.

The CDR3 loop reads CASSLEVVVGGLYEQYF. The CDR3 bases are TGTGCCAGCAGCTTGGAGGTTGTTGTAGGGGGTCTCTACGAGCAGTACTTC. This sequence joins TRBV5-4 and TRBJ2-7, with a possible D match to TRBD1 (6 bases). The ends were cut back, 0 bases at V and 3 bases at J, with 19 bases in the middle. This CDR3 contains 17 residues. Germline CDR1 SGHNT, CDR2 YYREEE (reference sequence).

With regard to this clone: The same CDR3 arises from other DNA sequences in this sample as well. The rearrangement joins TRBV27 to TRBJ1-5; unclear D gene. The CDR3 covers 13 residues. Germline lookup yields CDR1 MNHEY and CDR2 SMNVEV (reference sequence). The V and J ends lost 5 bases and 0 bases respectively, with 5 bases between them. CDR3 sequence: CASSPYSNQPQHF. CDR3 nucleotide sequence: TGTGCCAGCAGTCCTTATAGCAATCAGCCCCAGCATTTT.

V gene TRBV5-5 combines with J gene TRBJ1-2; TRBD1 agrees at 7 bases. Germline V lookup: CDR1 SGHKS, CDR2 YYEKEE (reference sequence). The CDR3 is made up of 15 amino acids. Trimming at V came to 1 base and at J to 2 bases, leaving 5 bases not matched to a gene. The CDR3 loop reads CASSLTGAANYGYTF. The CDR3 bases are TGTGCCAGCAGCTTGACAGGGGCGGCCAACTATGGCTACACCTTC.

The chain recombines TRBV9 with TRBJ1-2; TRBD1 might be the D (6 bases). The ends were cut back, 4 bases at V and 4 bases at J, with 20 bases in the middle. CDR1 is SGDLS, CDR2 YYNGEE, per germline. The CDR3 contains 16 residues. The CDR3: CASSPPVRGALYGYTF. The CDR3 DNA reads TGTGCCAGCAGCCCCCCGGTTCGGGGGGCCCTCTATGGCTACACCTTC. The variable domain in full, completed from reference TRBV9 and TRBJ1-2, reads DSGVTQTPKHLITATGQRVTLRCSPRSGDLSVYWYQQSLDQGLQFLIQYYNGEERAKGNILERFSAQQFPDLHSELNLSSLELGDSALYFCASSPPVRGALYGYTFGSGTRLTVV.

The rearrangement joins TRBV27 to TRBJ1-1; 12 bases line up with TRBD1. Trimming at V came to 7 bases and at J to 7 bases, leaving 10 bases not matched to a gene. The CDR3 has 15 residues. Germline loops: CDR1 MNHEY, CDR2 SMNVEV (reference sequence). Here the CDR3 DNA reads TGTGCCAGCACTCCCGGGACAGGGGGCGCGGGTGAAGCTTTCTTT. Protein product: CASTPGTGGAGEAFF.

The CDR3 spells CASSSRATQPQHF. The CDR3, as DNA: TGTGCCAGCAGTTCCAGGGCTACTCAGCCCCAGCATTTT. This rearrangement joins TRBV27 to TRBJ1-5; tentative D call: TRBD1 (5 bases). Looked up from germline, CDR1 is MNHEY and CDR2 is SMNVEV (reference sequence). V was cut by 4 bases and J by 6 bases, with 10 bases left in between. The CDR3 consists of 13 residues.

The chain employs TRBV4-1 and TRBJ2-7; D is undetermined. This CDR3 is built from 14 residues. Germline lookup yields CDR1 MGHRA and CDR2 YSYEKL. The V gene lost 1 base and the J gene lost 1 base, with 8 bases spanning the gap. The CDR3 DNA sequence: TGCGCCAGCAGCCAAGGAGCCTATTCCTACGAGCAGTACTTC. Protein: CASSQGAYSYEQYF.

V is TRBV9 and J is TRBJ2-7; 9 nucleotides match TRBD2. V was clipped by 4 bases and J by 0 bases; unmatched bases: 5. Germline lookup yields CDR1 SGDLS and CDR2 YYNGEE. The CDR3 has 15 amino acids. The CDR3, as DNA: TGTGCCAGCAGCCCAAAGCGGGAGGACTCCTACGAGCAGTACTTC. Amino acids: CASSPKREDSYEQYF. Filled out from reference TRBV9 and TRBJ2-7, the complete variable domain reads DSGVTQTPKHLITATGQRVTLRCSPRSGDLSVYWYQQSLDQGLQFLIQYYNGEERAKGNILERFSAQQFPDLHSELNLSSLELGDSALYFCASSPKREDSYEQYFGPGTRLTVT.

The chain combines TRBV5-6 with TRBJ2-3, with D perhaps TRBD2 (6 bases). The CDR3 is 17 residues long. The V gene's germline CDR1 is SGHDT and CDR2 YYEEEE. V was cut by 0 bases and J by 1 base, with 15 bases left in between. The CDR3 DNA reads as TGTGCCAGCAGCTTGGGTATGTCTAGCGAGCGCACAGATACGCAGTATTTT. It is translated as CASSLGMSSERTDTQYF.

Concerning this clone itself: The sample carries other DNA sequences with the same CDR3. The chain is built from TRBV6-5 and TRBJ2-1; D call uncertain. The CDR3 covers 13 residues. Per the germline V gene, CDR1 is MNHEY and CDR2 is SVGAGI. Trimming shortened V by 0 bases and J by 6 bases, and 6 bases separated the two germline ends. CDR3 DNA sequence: TGTGCCAGCAGTTACTCGAGTCCCAATGAGCAGTTCTTC. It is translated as CASSYSSPNEQFF.

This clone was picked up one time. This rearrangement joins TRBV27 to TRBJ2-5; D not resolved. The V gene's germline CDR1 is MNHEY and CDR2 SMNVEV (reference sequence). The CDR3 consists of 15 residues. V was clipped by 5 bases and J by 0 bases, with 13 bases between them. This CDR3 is CASSPTPPYQETQYF. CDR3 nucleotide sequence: TGTGCCAGCAGTCCTACCCCCCCTTACCAAGAGACCCAGTACTTC.

This CDR3 reads CASSLYGSGELFF. The CDR3 DNA follows: TGTGCCAGCAGCTTGTACGGGTCCGGGGAGCTGTTTTTT. The chain combines TRBV11-2 with TRBJ2-2; the D is unclear. CDR1 and CDR2 from the germline V gene are SGHAT and FQNNGV. Trimming shortened V by 3 bases and J by 6 bases, and 8 bases separated the two germline ends. The CDR3 runs to 13 residues.

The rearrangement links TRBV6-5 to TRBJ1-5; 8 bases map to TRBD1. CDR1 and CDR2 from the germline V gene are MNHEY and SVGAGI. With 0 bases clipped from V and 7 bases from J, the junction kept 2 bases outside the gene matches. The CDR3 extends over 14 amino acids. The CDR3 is CASSYSSGGQPQHF. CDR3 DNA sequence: TGTGCCAGCAGTTACTCGTCAGGGGGCCAGCCCCAGCATTTT.